This section outlines one T cell receptor beta chain sequence together with its context. This CDR3 is 14 amino acids long. The germline CDR1 and CDR2 sequences are LGHDT and YNNKEL (reference sequence). The ends lost 5 bases at V and 6 bases at J; junction bases unmatched: 6. This sample is part of a study of blood T cell repertoires in COVID-19. Across the study: Collection of acute and convalescent COVID-19 samples took place in the United States, Italy and Spain.

As originally analysed: Amplification of reference gene primers provided the estimated nucleated cell counts. Profiling relied on immunoSEQ multiplex PCR, and the TCRdb table lists in-frame clones only, not all of them. D and trimming were read from the DNA, whereas the V and J calls and clone size are those reported in that table. This table has about 240,000 clones, roughly 80% appearing once. The J gene is TRBJ1-4, the V gene TRBV3-1 (or the pseudogene TRBV3-2), with TRBD1 matching 7 bases. This TCR derives from a woman of 80 years or more with acute or convalescent COVID-19. The sequencing sample was made of peripheral blood. CDR3 sequence reads: CASSSTGLYEKLFF. In DNA, the CDR3 is TGTGCCAGCAGCTCGACAGGGTTGTATGAAAAACTGTTTTTT.